This T cell receptor (beta chain) came from a study of a mutant IDH1 vaccine in newly diagnosed glioma (dated by TCRdb to the early 2020s). Looking at the study overall: Patients were given eight vaccinations, in weeks 1, 3, 5, 7, 11, 15, 19 and 23, which matched visits V03 through V10. Prior to enrollment, standard therapy consisting of radiotherapy alone, temozolomide alone, or radiochemotherapy with temozolomide had been administered to patients, with the combination being received by most patients. Six visits were used for peripheral blood collection: V03 (baseline), V05, V07, V10, V12 and V13. Vaccination began 4-6 weeks after radiotherapy alone, or alongside temozolomide cycles in the chemotherapy-containing groups. Of the approximately 30 treated patients, approximately 62% were male and 37.5% were female, and the mean age was 40.4 years. Longitudinal TCRB deep sequencing was performed for roughly 24 treated patients wherever samples were available for exploratory analyses.

The library was generated by the immunoSEQ multiplex PCR assay. The hsTCRB Kit was used according to the manufacturer's protocol to amplify rearranged TCR beta chain sequences. Sequencing of TCRB libraries was carried out on an Illumina MiSeq. The paper's processing steps were these. Demultiplexing, trimming and gene mapping were performed with the kit vendor's proprietary platform. TCRdb holds this immuneACCESS table with in-frame rearrangements only. Some clones are missing; in checked studies, unresolved V genes explain under half, and the rest has no known cause. Clone size and the V and J calls come from that table; the DNA yielded D and trimming. Recorded for this sample are 100,000 to 120,000 clones; approximately 87% of them occurred a single time. The top ten constitute 0.5% to 0.65% of the sample. Only a few counts were recorded for this clone. No antigen is known for it. One base away there is no much larger clone; base qualities are not given.

The paper as a whole reports these results and caveats: Pseudoprogression appeared unrelated to alterations in the top peripheral T cell clonotypes detected by TCRB sequencing. Immune responses induced by the vaccine were seen in approximately 93% of patients across multiple MHC alleles. According to the authors, sample limitations meant that analyses of patient blood samples could not be reproduced. PBMC samples for TCRB deep sequencing were selected based on availability.

The time point label corresponds to: week 11, during vaccination. Each vaccine dose was 300 ug of a 20-mer mutant IDH1 peptide in Montanide, given subcutaneously with topical imiquimod. All donors had newly diagnosed IDH1-mutant astrocytomas of WHO grade 3 or 4 that showed loss of nuclear ATRX. The samples were drawn from NOA16, a multicentre, single-arm, open-label phase I trial in Germany that tested a mutant IDH1 peptide vaccine in humans for the first time. Genomic DNA for TCRB sequencing was extracted from EDTA blood using the DNeasy Blood and Tissue Kit. CDR3 length: 15 amino acids, cysteine to phenylalanine. The kept DNA is CDR3 alone, 45 bases in frame from the first base. CDR1 and CDR2 (MNHEY, SMNVEV) derive from the germline V gene (reference sequence). V is clipped by 5 bases and J by 3 bases, and the sequence between their germline boundaries is 14 bases long.

This TCR came from a woman between 50 and 59 years old with glioma. The sample here was PBMCs, taken from a glioma patient whose treatment included an IDH1 peptide vaccine. The rearrangement joined TRBV27 to TRBJ1-5, and TRBD1 may be the D gene, going by 6 matching bases. CDR3 reads: CASSPLGGHNQPQHF. The DNA sequence follows: TGTGCCAGCAGTCCACTCGGGGGGCACAATCAGCCCCAGCATTTT.